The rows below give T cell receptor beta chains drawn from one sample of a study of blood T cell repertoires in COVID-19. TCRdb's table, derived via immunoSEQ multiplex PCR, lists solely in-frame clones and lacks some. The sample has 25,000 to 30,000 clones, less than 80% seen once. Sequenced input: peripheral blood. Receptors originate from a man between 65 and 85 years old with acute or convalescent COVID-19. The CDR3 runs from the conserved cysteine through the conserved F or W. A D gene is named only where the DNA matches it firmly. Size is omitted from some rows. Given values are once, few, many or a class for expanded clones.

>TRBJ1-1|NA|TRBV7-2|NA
TGTGCCAGCAGCCACATTAGAGGCACTGAAGCTTTCTTT
CASSHIRGTEAFF
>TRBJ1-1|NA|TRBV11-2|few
TGTGCCAGCGCCAAGGAGGGGCGCACTGAAGCTTTCTTT
CASAKEGRTEAFF
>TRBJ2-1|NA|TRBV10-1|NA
TGCGCCAGCAGTGAGGGGGTGGGAGACAATGAGCAGTTCTTC
CASSEGVGDNEQFF
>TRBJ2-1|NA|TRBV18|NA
TGTGCCAGCTCACCATACGGGATAGAAGGCAATGAGCAGTTCTTC
CASSPYGIEGNEQFF
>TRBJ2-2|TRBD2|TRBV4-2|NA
TGTGCCAGCAGCCAAGACCTAGCGGGAGGCCTGAACACCGGGGAGCTGTTTTTT
CASSQDLAGGLNTGELFF
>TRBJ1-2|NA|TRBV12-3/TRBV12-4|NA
TGTGCCAGCAGTTTCTCCGGCTATGGCTACACCTTC
CASSFSGYGYTF
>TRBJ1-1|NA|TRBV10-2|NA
TGCGCCAGCAGTGAAACAGTGAACACTGAAGCTTTCTTT
CASSETVNTEAFF
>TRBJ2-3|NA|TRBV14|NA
TGTGCCAGCAGCCGTTACGGGACTTTCACAGATACGCAGTATTTT
CASSRYGTFTDTQYF
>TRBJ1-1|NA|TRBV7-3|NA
TGTGCCAGCAGCTTAACAGGGGCGAACACTGAAGCTTTCTTT
CASSLTGANTEAFF
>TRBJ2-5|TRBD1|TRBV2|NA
TGTGCCAGCCACCGGGACAGGGACGGGACCCAGTACTTC
CASHRDRDGTQYF
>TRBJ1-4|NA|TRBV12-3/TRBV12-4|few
TGTGCCAGCGGGATACAGGGATATGAAAAACTGTTTTTT
CASGIQGYEKLFF
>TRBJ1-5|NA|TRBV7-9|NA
TGTGCCAGCAGCTTACCGGGAATCAATCAGCCCCAGCATTTT
CASSLPGINQPQHF
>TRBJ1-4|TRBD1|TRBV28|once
TGTGCCAGCGAGGGACAGGGAGTAACTAATGAAAAACTGTTTTTT
CASEGQGVTNEKLFF
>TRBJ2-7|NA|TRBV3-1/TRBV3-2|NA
TGTGCCAGCAGCCAACCAGGGACTTCTTTAGAGCAGTACTTC
CASSQPGTSLEQYF
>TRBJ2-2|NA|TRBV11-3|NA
TGTGCCAGCACCTACCGAGGGGGTTCCGGGGAGCTGTTTTTT
CASTYRGGSGELFF
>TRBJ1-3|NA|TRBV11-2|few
TGTGCCAGCAGCTTCAGGGGTTACTCTGGAAACACCATATATTTT
CASSFRGYSGNTIYF
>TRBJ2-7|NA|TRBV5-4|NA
TGTGCCAGCAGCCCTAAAGGAGGGGTAGACTACGAGCAGTACTTC
CASSPKGGVDYEQYF
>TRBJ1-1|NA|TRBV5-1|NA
TGCGCCAGCAGGGGGGGTTCTGAAGCTTTCTTT
CASRGGSEAFF
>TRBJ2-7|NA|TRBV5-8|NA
TGTGCCAGTCAGCTAAAAAGTAGCGGTACCACCTACGAGCAGTACTTC
CASQLKSSGTTYEQYF
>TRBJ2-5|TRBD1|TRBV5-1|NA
TGCGCCAGCAGCCCGCGACAGGGCGAAGAAGAGACCCAGTACTTC
CASSPRQGEEETQYF
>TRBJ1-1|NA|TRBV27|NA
TGTGCCAGCAGCAGGGAAGGGACTGAAGCTTTCTTT
CASSREGTEAFF
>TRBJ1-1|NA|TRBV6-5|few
TGTGCCAGCGATCGACAGTTGAACACTGAAGCTTTCTTT
CASDRQLNTEAFF
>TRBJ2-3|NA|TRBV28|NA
TGTGCCAGCAGTCCTACAGGCACTAGCACAGATACGCAGTATTTT
CASSPTGTSTDTQYF
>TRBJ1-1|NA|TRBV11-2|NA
TGTGCCAGCAGCCCTAGAGCCCCAAAGAACACTGAAGCTTTCTTT
CASSPRAPKNTEAFF
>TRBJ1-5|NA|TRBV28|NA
TGTGCCAGCAGGGGCGGCAATCAGCCCCAGCATTTT
CASRGGNQPQHF
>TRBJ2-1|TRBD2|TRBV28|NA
TGTGCCAGCAGTTCCACCTCGGGACTAGAAAAGTTCTTC
CASSSTSGLEKFF
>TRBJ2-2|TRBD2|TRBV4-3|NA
TGCGCCAGCAGCTGGGCGGGAGTGTCTGGGGAGCTGTTTTTT
CASSWAGVSGELFF
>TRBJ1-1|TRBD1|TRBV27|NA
TGTGCCAGCAGTTTAAGGGGACAGACACAAGCTTTCTTT
CASSLRGQTQAFF
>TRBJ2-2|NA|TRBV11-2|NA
TGTGCCAGCAGCAAGAGTAACACCGGGGAGCTGTTTTTT
CASSKSNTGELFF
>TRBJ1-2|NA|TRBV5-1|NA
TGCGCCAGCAGCTTGGGGGACATCGGCCAGTATGGCTACACCTTC
CASSLGDIGQYGYTF
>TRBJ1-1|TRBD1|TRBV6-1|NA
TGTGCCAGCAGTGAACGGACAGGGGCGCGGAGGGCTTTCTTT
CASSERTGARRAFF
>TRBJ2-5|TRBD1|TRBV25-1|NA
TGTGCCAGCAGTGCAACCGGGACAGCCCGTCAAGAGACCCAGTACTTC
CASSATGTARQETQYF
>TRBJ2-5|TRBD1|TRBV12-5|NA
TGTGCTAGTGGTTTGGTACAAGGGACAGGAGTCCCAGAGACCCAGTACTTC
CASGLVQGTGVPETQYF
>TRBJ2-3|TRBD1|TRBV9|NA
TGTGCCAGCAGCTTCGGGGGACAGGGGTTAGATACGCAGTATTTT
CASSFGGQGLDTQYF
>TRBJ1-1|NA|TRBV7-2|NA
TGTGCCAGCAGCTCAGACAGAGGAGACACTGAAGCTTTCTTT
CASSSDRGDTEAFF